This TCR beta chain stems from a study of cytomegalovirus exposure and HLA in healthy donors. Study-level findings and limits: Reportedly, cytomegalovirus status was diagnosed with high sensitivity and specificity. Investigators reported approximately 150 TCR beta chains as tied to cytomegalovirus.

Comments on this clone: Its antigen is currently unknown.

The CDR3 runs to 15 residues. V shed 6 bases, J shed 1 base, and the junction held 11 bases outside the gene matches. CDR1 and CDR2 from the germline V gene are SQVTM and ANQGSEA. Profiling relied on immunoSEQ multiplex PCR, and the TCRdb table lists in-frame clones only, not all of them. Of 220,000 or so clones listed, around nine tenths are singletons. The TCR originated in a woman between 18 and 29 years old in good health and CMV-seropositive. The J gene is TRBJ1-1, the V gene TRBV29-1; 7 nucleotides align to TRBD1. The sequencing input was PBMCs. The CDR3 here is CSVDRQSRGNTEAFF. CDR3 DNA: TGCAGCGTGGACAGGCAATCCAGGGGGAACACTGAAGCTTTCTTT.